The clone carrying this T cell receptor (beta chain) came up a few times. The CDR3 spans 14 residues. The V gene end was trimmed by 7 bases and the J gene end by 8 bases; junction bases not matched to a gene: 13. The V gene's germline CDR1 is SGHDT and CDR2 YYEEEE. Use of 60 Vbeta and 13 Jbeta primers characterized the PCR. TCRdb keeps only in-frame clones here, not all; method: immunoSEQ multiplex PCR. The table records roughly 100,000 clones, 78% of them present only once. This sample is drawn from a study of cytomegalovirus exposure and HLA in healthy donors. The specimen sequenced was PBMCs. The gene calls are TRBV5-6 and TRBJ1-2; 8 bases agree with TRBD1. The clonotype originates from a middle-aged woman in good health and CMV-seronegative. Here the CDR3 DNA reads TGTGCCAGCGAACAGGGGGGATTAAGTGAAGGCTACACCTTC. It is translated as CASEQGGLSEGYTF.